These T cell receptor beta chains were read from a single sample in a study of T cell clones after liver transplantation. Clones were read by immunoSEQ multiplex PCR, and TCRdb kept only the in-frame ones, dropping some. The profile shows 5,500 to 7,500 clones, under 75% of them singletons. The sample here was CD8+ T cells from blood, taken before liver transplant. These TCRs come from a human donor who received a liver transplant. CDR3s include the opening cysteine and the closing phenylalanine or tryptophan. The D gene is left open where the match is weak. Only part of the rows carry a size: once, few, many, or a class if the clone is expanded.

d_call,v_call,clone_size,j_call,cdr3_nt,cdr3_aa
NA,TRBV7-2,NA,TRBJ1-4,TGTGCCAGCAGCGATTCATGGGGCCGTAATGAAAAACTGTTTTTT,CASSDSWGRNEKLFF
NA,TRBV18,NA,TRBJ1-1,TGTGCCAGCTCACCAGACAGTTCTGAAGCTTTCTTT,CASSPDSSEAFF
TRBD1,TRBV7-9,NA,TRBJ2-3,TGTGCCAGCAGCAGCCACAGGGGGCGAGATACGCAGTATTTT,CASSSHRGRDTQYF
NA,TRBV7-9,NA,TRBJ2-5,TGTGCCAGCAGGGGCGACGGGTCTGGGGAGACCCAGTACTTC,CASRGDGSGETQYF
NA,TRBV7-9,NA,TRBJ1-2,TGTGCCAGCAGCTTAGGGCCAGGTTCCTATGGCTACACCTTC,CASSLGPGSYGYTF
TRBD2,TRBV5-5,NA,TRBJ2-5,TGCGCCAGCAGCCGAGACCTAGCGGGAGGCCAAGAGACCCAGTACTTC,CASSRDLAGGQETQYF
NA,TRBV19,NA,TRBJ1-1,TGTGCCAGTAGTCTCGCAGAGAACACTGAAGCTTTCTTT,CASSLAENTEAFF
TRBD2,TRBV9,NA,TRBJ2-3,TGTGCCAGCAGCAATCCCACAGCGGGAGGGGCAGATACGCAGTATTTT,CASSNPTAGGADTQYF
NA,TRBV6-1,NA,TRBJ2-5,TGTGCCAGCAGTGCAACCCAGAAGTATAACTTC,CASSATQKYNF
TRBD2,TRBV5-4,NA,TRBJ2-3,TGTGCCAGCAGCTTGTTAGGACTAGCGGGAGGCCGCGGCACAGATACGCAGTATTTT,CASSLLGLAGGRGTDTQYF
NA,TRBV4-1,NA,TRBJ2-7,TGCGCCAGCAGCCAAGGGGCAGGGCCGCCCTACGAGCAGTACTTC,CASSQGAGPPYEQYF
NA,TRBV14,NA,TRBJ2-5,TGTGCCAGCAGCCATGTGGTAGGACAAGAGACCCAGTACTTC,CASSHVVGQETQYF
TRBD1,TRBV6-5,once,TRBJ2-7,TGTGCCAGCAGTCCCGGACAGGGGGGCTACGAGCAGTACTTC,CASSPGQGGYEQYF
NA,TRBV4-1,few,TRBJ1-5,TGCGCCAGCAGCCAAGACTCGGGGGGCGCGATCCAGCCCCAGCATTTT,CASSQDSGGAIQPQHF
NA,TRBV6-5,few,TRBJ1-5,TGTGCCAGCAGTTCTTACATTGACAGCAATCAGCCCCAGCATTTT,CASSSYIDSNQPQHF
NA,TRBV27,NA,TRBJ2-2,TGTGCCAGCAGTTCTCTGGACTCGAACACCGGGGAGCTGTTTTTT,CASSSLDSNTGELFF
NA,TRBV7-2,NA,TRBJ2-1,TGTGCCAGCAGCTTATTGCGACAGGAGTACAATGAGCAGTTCTTC,CASSLLRQEYNEQFF
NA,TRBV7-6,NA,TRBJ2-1,TGTGCCAGCAGCCCCTCCCACAATGAGCAGTTCTTC,CASSPSHNEQFF
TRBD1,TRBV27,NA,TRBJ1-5,TGTGCCAGCAGTTCGGGACAGGGAAGGGTTCAGCCCCAGCATTTT,CASSSGQGRVQPQHF
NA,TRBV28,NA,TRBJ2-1,TGTGCCAGCAGTCCCTCAACTAGTGGTGAGCAGTTCTTC,CASSPSTSGEQFF
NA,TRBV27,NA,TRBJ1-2,TGTGCCAGCAGTTTATCTGGGGGGGGAGGTGGTGGCTACACCTTC,CASSLSGGGGGGYTF
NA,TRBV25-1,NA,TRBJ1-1,TGTGCCAGCAGTATGGGGGGCGACGCTGAAGCTTTCTTT,CASSMGGDAEAFF
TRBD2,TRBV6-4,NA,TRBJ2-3,TGTGCCAGCAGTGACGGGACTAGCGCAGATACGCAGTATTTT,CASSDGTSADTQYF
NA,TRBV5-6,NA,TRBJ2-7,TGTGCCAGCAGAGGGGGTTACGAGCAGTACTTC,CASRGGYEQYF
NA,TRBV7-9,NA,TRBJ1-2,TGTGCCAGCAGCTTAGAGCAGGGAACGAACTATGGCTACACCTTC,CASSLEQGTNYGYTF
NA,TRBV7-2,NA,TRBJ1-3,TGTGCCAGCAGCCAGATCAGGACGCCTGGAAACACCATATATTTT,CASSQIRTPGNTIYF
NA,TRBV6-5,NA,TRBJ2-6,TGTGCCAGCAGTGGAGCTGGGGCCAACGTCCTGACTTTC,CASSGAGANVLTF
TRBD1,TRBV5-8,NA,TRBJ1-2,TGTGCCAGCAGCTATAGACAGGGGTCGGGCTATGGCTACACCTTC,CASSYRQGSGYGYTF
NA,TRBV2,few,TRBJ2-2,TGTGCCAGCAGGGAGACGCACGATCGGTGGAGTTCGAACACCGGGGAGCTGTTTTTT,CASRETHDRWSSNTGELFF
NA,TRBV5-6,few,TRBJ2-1,TGTGCCAGCACCCAACAGGGCCATGAGCAGTTCTTC,CASTQQGHEQFF
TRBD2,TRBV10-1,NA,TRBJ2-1,TGCGCCAGCAGTGAGTGGGCGGGAGAGGACAATGAGCAGTTCTTC,CASSEWAGEDNEQFF
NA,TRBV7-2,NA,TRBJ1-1,TGTGCCAGCAGCTTATCAGGGGCCACTGAAGCTTTCTTT,CASSLSGATEAFF
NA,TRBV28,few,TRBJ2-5,TGTGCCAGCAGTCCGGGCGGGCAGGGCCAAGAGACCCAGTACTTC,CASSPGGQGQETQYF
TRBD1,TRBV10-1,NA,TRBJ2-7,TGCGCCAGCAGTATGACAGGGCCGAGATACTTC,CASSMTGPRYF
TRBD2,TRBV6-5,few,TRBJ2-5,TGTGCCAGCAGTTACTCGGAAATAGCGGGAGAGACCCAGTACTTC,CASSYSEIAGETQYF
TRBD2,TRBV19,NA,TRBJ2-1,TGTGCCAGTAGTCGGACTAGCGGGAGTTACAATGAGCAGTTCTTC,CASSRTSGSYNEQFF
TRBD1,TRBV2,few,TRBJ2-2,TGTGCCAGCTACCGGAGTGGGGGACAGGGAATCCCCGGGGAGCTGTTTTTT,CASYRSGGQGIPGELFF
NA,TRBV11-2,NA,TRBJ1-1,TGTGCCAGCAGCTTAGGTCTGGGCACTGAAGCTTTCTTT,CASSLGLGTEAFF
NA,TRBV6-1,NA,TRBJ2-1,TGTGCCAGCCTCTCTAGCGTAAACTCCTACAATGAGCAGTTCTTC,CASLSSVNSYNEQFF
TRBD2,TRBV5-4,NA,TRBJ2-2,TGCGCCAGCAGCCCGGGACTAGACACCGGGGAGCTGTTTTTT,CASSPGLDTGELFF
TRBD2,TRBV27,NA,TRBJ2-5,TGTGCCAGCAGCTTAACCCCGGGCACCGGACTAGCGGGGGGGAGAAAGACCCAGTACTTC,CASSLTPGTGLAGGRKTQYF
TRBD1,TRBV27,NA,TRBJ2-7,TGTGCCAGTCGAGACAGGGGCTACGAGCAGTACTTC,CASRDRGYEQYF
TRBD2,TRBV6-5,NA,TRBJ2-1,TGTGCCAGCAGACCCGGGACTAGGGCTTCCCATGAGCAGTTCTTC,CASRPGTRASHEQFF
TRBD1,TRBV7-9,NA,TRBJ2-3,TGTGCCAGCAGCTTAGAGGGGGCGCTGGCAGATACGCAGTATTTT,CASSLEGALADTQYF
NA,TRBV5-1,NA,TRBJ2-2,TGCGCCAGCAGCTTGGTTGGCGGGGAGCTGTTTTTT,CASSLVGGELFF
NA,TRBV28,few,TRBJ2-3,TGTGCCAGCAGTTCGTGGCAGGACACAGATACGCAGTATTTT,CASSSWQDTDTQYF
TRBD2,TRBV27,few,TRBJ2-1,TGTGCCAGCAGCGGGACTACAGGATACAATGAGCAGTTCTTC,CASSGTTGYNEQFF
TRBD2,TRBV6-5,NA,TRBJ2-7,TGTGCCAGCAGAGGGACTAGCGGGAACGAGCAGTACTTC,CASRGTSGNEQYF
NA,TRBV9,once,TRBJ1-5,TGTGCCAGCGGTAACAATCAGCCCCAGCATTTT,CASGNNQPQHF
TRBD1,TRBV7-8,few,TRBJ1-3,TGTGCCAGCAGCTACGCCTCCCTTGGGACAGTTAGAAACACCATATATTTT,CASSYASLGTVRNTIYF
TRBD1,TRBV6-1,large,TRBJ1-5,TGTGCCAGCAGTGGGGACAGGGTAAGTCAGCCCCAGCATTTT,CASSGDRVSQPQHF
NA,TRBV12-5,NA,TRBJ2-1,TGTGCTAGTGGTTTGGCTACACAGGGGACTAGGCATGAGCAGTTCTTC,CASGLATQGTRHEQFF
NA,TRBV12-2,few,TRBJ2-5,TGTGCAAGTCGCTTAATAGAGCAACAGGGCGTGAAGACCCAGTACTTC,CASRLIEQQGVKTQYF